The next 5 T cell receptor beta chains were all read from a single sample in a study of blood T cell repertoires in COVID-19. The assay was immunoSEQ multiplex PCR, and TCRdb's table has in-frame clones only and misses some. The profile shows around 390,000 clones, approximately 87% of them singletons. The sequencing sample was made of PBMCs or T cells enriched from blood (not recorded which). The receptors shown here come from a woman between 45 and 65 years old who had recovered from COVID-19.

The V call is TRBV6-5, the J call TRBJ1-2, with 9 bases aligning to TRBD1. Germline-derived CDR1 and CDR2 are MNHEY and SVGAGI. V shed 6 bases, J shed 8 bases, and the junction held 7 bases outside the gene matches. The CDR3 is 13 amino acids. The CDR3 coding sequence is TGTGCCAGCAGCCCCACAGGGGGCGGAGGCTACACCTTC. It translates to CASSPTGGGGYTF.

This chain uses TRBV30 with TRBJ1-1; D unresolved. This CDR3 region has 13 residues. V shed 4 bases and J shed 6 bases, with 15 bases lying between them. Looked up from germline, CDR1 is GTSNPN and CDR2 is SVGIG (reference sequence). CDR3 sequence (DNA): TGTGCCTGGACCTTTGTGGCGAGGGCTGAAGCTTTCTTT. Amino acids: CAWTFVARAEAFF.

The chain's CDR3 is CASSPGGEGRTGELFF. The CDR3 DNA sequence: TGTGCCAGCAGCCCGGGGGGGGAGGGGCGAACCGGGGAGCTGTTTTTT. The chain combines TRBV2 with TRBJ2-2; 8 bases agree with TRBD2. Germline V gene sequence: CDR1 SNHLY, CDR2 FYNNEI. V gave up 6 bases and J gave up 5 bases; unmatched junction bases: 11. The CDR3 consists of 16 residues.

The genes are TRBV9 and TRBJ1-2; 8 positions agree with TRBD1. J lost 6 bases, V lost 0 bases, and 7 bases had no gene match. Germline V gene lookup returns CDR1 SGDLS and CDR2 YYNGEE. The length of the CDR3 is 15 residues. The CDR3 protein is CASSVAQGATHGYTF. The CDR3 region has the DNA TGTGCCAGCAGCGTAGCGCAGGGGGCGACCCATGGCTACACCTTC.

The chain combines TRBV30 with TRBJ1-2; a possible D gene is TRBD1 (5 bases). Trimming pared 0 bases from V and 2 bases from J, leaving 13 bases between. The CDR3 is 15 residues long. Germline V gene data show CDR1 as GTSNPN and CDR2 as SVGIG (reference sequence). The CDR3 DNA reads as TGTGCCTGGAGTGTGCGGGGGTGGGTAAACTATGGCTACACCTTC. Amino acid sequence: CAWSVRGWVNYGYTF.